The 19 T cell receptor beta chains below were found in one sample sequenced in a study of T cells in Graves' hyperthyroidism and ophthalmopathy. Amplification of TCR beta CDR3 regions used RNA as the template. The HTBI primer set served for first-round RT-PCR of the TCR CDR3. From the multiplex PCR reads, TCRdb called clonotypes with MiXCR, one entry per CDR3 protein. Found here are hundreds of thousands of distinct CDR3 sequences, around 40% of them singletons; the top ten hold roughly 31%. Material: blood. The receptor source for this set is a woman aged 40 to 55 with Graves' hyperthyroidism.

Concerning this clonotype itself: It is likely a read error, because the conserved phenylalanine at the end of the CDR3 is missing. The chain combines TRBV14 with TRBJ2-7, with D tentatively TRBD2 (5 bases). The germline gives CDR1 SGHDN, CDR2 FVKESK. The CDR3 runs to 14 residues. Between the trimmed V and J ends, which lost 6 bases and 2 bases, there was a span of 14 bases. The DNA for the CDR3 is TGTGCCAGCAGTTCCCAGCGGTATACCTACGAGCAGTACTTA. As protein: CASSSQRYTYEQYL.

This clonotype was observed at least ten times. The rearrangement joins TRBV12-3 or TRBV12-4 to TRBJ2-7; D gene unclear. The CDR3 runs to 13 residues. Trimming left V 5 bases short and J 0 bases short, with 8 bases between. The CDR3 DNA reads TGTGCCAGCAGTAACAGACGCTCCTACGAGCAGTACTTC. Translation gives CASSNRRSYEQYF.

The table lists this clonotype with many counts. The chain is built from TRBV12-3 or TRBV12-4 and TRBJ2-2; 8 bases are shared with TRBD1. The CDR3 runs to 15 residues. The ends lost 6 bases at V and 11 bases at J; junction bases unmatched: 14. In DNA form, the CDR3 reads TGTGCCAGCAGCTTGCAGGGGGCAAGCTTATCAGAGCTGTTTTTT. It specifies CASSLQGASLSELFF.

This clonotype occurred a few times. The CDR3 region is CASSEGGTYPYEQYF. CDR3 sequence (DNA): TGTGCCAGCAGTGAAGGGGGGACCTACCCCTACGAGCAGTACTTC. The chain recombines TRBV7-9 with TRBJ2-7; either TRBD1 or TRBD2 may supply D (6 bases each). Germline CDR1 SEHNR, CDR2 FQNEAQ (reference sequence). Trimming took 6 bases from V and 2 from J, leaving 17 bases between them. The CDR3 is made up of 15 amino acids.

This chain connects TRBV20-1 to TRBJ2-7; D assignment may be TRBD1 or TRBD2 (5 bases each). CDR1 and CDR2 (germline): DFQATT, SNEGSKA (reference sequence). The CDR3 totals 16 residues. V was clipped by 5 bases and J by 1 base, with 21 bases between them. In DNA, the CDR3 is TGCAGTGCTCCCAGCCCCATATGGGGGACGTCCTACGAGCAGTACTTC. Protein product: CSAPSPIWGTSYEQYF.

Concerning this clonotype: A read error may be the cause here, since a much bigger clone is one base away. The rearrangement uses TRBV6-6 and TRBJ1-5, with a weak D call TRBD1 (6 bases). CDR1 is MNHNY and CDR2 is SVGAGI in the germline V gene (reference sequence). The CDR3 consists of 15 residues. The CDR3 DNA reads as TGTGCCGGCAGTTATGACAGGCGAGGCGATCAGCCCCAGCATTTT. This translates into CAGSYDRRGDQPQHF.

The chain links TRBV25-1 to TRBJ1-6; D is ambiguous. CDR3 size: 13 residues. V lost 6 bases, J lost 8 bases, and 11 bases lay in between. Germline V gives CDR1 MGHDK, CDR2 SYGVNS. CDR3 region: CASRCSRDSPLHF. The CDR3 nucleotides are TGTGCCAGCAGGTGCAGTAGAGATTCACCCCTCCACTTT.

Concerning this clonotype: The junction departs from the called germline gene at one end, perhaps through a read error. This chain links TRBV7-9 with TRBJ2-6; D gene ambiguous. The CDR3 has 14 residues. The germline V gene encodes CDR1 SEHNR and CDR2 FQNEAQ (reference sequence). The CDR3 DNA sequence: TGTGCCGGCAGCTCCTTCAGTGGGGCCAACGTCCTGACTTTC. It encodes CAGSSFSGANVLTF.

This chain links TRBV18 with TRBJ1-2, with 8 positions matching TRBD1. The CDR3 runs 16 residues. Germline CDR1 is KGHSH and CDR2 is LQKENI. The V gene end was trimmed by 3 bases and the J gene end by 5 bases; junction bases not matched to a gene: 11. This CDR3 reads CASSPQSDGQGYGYTF. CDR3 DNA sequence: TGTGCCAGCTCACCGCAATCGGACGGACAGGGATATGGCTACACCTTC.

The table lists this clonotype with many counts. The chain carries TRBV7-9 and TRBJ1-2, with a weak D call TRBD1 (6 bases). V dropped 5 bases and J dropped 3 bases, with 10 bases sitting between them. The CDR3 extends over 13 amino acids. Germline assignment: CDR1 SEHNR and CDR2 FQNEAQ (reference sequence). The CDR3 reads CASSKQGDYGYTF. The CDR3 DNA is TGTGCCAGCAGCAAACAGGGTGACTATGGCTACACCTTC.

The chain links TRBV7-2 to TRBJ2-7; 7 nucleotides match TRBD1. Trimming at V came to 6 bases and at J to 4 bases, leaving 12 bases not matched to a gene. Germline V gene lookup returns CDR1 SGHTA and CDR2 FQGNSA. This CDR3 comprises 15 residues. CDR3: CASSRNPGQQYEQYF. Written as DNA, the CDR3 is TGTGCCAGCAGTCGCAACCCGGGACAGCAGTACGAGCAGTACTTC. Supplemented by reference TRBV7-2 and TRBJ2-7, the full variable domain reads GAGVSQSPSNKVTEKGKDVELRCDPISGHTALYWYRQSLGQGLEFLIYFQGNSAPDKSGLPSDRFSAERTGGSVSTLTIQRTQQEDSAVYLCASSRNPGQQYEQYFGPGTRLTVT.

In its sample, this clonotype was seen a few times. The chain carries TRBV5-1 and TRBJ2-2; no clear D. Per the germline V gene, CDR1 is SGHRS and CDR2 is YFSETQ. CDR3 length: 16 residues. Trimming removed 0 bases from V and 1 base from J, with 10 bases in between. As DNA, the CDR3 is TGCGCCAGCAGCTTGGTGTCTAGACAGAACACCGGGGAGCTGTTTTTT. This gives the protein CASSLVSRQNTGELFF.

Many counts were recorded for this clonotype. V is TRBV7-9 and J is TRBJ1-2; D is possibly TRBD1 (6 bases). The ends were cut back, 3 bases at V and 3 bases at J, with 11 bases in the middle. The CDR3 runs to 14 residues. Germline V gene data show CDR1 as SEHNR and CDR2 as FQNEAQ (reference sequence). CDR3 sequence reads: CASSFDNRDYGYTF. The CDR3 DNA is TGTGCCAGCAGCTTTGATAACAGGGACTATGGCTACACCTTC.

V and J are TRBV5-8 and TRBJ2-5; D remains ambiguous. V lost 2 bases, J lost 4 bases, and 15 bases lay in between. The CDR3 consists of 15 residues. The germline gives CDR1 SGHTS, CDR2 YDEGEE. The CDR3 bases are TGTGCCAGCAGCTTACCCGGCCCCTCGGGAGAGACCCAGTACTTC. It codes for CASSLPGPSGETQYF. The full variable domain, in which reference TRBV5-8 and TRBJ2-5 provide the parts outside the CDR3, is EAGVTQSPTHLIKTRGQQATLRCSPISGHTSVYWYQQALGLGLQFLLWYDEGEERNRGNFPPRFSGRQFPNYSSELNVNALELEDSALYLCASSLPGPSGETQYFGPGTRLLVL.

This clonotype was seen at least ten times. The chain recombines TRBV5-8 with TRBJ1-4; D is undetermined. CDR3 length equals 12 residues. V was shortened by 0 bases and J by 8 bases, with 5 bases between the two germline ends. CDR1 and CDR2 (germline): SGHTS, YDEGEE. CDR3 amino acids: CASSLGWEKLFF. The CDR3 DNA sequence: TGTGCCAGCAGCTTGGGATGGGAAAAACTGTTTTTT.

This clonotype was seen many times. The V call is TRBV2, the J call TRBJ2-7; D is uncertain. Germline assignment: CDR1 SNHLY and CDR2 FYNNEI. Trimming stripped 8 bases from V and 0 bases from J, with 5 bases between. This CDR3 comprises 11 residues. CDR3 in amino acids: CASGPSYEQYF. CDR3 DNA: TGTGCCAGCGGCCCCTCCTACGAGCAGTACTTC.

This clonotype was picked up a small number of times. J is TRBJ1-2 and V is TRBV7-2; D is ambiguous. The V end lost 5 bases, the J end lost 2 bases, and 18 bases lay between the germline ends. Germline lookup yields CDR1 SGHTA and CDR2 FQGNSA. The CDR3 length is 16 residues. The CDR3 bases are TGTGCCAGCAGCAAAGGCCAGTCCCCGCCGAACTATGGCTACACCTTC. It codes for CASSKGQSPPNYGYTF.

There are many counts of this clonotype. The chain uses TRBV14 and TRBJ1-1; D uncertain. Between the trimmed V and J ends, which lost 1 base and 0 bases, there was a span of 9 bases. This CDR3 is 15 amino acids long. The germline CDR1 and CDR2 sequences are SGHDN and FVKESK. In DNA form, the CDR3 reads TGTGCCAGCAGCCAAGTCCAGTTGATGAACACTGAAGCTTTCTTT. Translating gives CASSQVQLMNTEAFF. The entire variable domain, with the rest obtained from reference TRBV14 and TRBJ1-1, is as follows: EAGVTQFPSHSVIEKGQTVTLRCDPISGHDNLYWYRRVMGKEIKFLLHFVKESKQDESGMPNNRFLAERTGGTYSTLKVQPAELEDSGVYFCASSQVQLMNTEAFFGQGTRLTVV.

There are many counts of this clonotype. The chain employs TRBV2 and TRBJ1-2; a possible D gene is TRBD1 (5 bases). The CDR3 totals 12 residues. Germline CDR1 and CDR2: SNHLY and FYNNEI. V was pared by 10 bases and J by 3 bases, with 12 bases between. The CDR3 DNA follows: TGTGCCACCCTGACAGTTGACTATGGCTACACCTTC. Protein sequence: CATLTVDYGYTF. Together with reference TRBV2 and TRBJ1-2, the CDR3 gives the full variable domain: EPEVTQTPSHQVTQMGQEVILRCVPISNHLYFYWYRQILGQKVEFLVSFYNNEISEKSEIFDDQFSVERPDGSNFTLKIRSTKLEDSAMYFCATLTVDYGYTFGSGTRLTVV.